The rows below give T cell receptor beta chains drawn from one sample of a study of T cell repertoires in cytomegalovirus infection. TCRdb fed the reads into MiXCR, producing one record per CDR3 protein. Here the sample spans around 630,000 distinct CDR3 sequences, less than 25% being singletons. The sample was CD8+ T cells from PBMCs. These receptors all stem from a human donor in good health (CMV status not recorded). Some clones in this sample may be carry-over from other donors' samples. Each CDR3 is given with its conserved first and last residue. The D gene is left open where the match is weak. Size is stated for part of the rows, as once, few or many counts, or as a class when the clone is expanded.

>TRBJ2-7|.|TRBV20-1|15|few
TGCAGTGCTAGGGGTCAGACAGGCCCTCCCTACGGGCAGTACTTC
CSARGQTGPPYGQYF
>TRBJ1-6|.|TRBV27|15|.
TGTGCCGGCAGTCCCGGGGGGTCCATAAATTCACCCCTCCACTTT
CAGSPGGSINSPLHF
>TRBJ1-5|.|TRBV20-1|14|.
TGCAGTGCTGCCACCAGGGCTCGAAATCAGCCCCAGCATTTT
CSAATRARNQPQHF
>TRBJ2-5|.|TRBV28|20|.
TGTGCCAGCAGTTTGAAAACCGGGACACCCGAATCATGGGACAAAGAGACCCAGTACTTC
CASSLKTGTPESWDKETQYF
>TRBJ2-1|TRBD2|TRBV27|16|.
TGTGCCAGCAGTTTAAACCCGGGACTAGCTTACAATGAGCAGTTCTTC
CASSLNPGLAYNEQFF
>TRBJ2-7|.|TRBV20-1|15|.
TGCAGTGCTAGAGATCAACACTTAAGCTCCTACGAGCAGTACTTC
CSARDQHLSSYEQYF
>TRBJ2-2|.|TRBV6-2/TRBV6-3|15|.
TGTGCCAGCAGCCCGACAGTAGGGGTTACCGGGGAGCTGTTTTTT
CASSPTVGVTGELFF
>TRBJ2-1|TRBD2|TRBV11-3|16|many
TGTGCCAGCAGCTCCAGGACTAGCGGGGGGAGATATGAGCAGTTCTTC
CASSSRTSGGRYEQFF
>TRBJ2-7|.|TRBV7-6|11|.
TGTGCCAGCGGAACAGGGACATTGCAGTACTTC
CASGTGTLQYF
>TRBJ1-3|.|TRBV6-2/TRBV6-3|18|.
TGTGCCAGCGTAGAACCCGGAGGTGTCACGATCTCTGGAAACACCATATATTTT
CASVEPGGVTISGNTIYF
>TRBJ2-3|TRBD2|TRBV7-6|16|many
TGTGCCAGCAGCAGGAGAGCGGGGGTGGTGACAGATACGCAGTATTTT
CASSRRAGVVTDTQYF
>TRBJ2-1|.|TRBV27|13|few
TGTGTCAGCAGTTTAACCGGGTCCTCTGAGCAGTTCTTC
CVSSLTGSSEQFF
>TRBJ2-3|.|TRBV7-8|16|many
TGTGCCAGCAGCTCACAATACAGGGCGCCCACAGATACGCAGTATTTT
CASSSQYRAPTDTQYF
>TRBJ1-5|.|TRBV2|15|.
TGTGCCAGCAGTTACCCGGAGGGGAGCAATCAGCCCCAGCATTTT
CASSYPEGSNQPQHF
>TRBJ2-1|.|TRBV7-2|12|many
TGTGCCAGCAGCCGCGGACGGATCGAGCAGTTCTTC
CASSRGRIEQFF
>TRBJ2-3|.|TRBV7-2|17|many
TGTGCCAGCAGCTTAGGACACAGCGGAATGATTACAGATACGCAGTATTTT
CASSLGHSGMITDTQYF
>TRBJ2-2|.|TRBV12-5|15|many
TGTGCTAGTGGTTTGAACAGGGTGGGCACCGGGGAGCTGTTTTTT
CASGLNRVGTGELFF
>TRBJ1-1|TRBD1|TRBV7-9|12|many
TGTGCCACACAGGGGCTGAACACTGAAGCTTTCTTT
CATQGLNTEAFF
>TRBJ2-1|TRBD2|TRBV11-1|16|few
TGTGCCAGCAGCCCCGGTAGGGGCGGGGGGTTCAATGAGCAGTTCTTC
CASSPGRGGGFNEQFF
>TRBJ2-1|TRBD1|TRBV7-2|19|many
TGTGCCAGCAGCTTAGACCGTTTCTTACCGGGACAGGGGACGGATGAGCAGTTCTTC
CASSLDRFLPGQGTDEQFF
>TRBJ1-6|.|TRBV9|15|.
TGTGCCAGCAGCGTAGACGGACAGACGAATTCACCCCTCCACTTT
CASSVDGQTNSPLHF
>TRBJ2-7|.|TRBV7-8|13|.
TGTGCCAGCAGCTTTAGGGGGACGAACGAGCAGTACTTC
CASSFRGTNEQYF
>TRBJ2-2|.|TRBV6-5|17|.
TGTGCCAGCAGTTACTTTGTGGGTAGCCTAAACACCGGGGAGCTGTTTTTT
CASSYFVGSLNTGELFF
>TRBJ1-5|TRBD1|TRBV6-6|15|few
TGTGCCAGCAGTTACTCTACAGGGGGCAGTCAGCCCCAGCATTTT
CASSYSTGGSQPQHF
>TRBJ2-1|.|TRBV5-1|15|.
TGCGCCAGCAGCTTGGTAGGTTTGAGTAACAATGAGCAGTTCTTC
CASSLVGLSNNEQFF
>TRBJ1-2|.|TRBV6-1|15|.
TGTGCCAGCAGTGAAGTCCCGGGGTCCAACTATGGCTACACCTTC
CASSEVPGSNYGYTF
>TRBJ2-3|TRBD1|TRBV6-2/TRBV6-3|19|few
TGTGCCAGCAGTTACCTGCCAACAGGGGACCCAACCACTGCAGATACGCAGTATTTT
CASSYLPTGDPTTADTQYF
>TRBJ1-4|.|TRBV7-9|12|many
TGTGCCAGCACCTACACTCAGGAAAAACTGTTTTTT
CASTYTQEKLFF
>TRBJ2-1|.|TRBV6-1|17|once
TGTGCCAGCACCTATAATGGAGGACTGCTAGCTTACAATGAGCAGTTCTTC
CASTYNGGLLAYNEQFF